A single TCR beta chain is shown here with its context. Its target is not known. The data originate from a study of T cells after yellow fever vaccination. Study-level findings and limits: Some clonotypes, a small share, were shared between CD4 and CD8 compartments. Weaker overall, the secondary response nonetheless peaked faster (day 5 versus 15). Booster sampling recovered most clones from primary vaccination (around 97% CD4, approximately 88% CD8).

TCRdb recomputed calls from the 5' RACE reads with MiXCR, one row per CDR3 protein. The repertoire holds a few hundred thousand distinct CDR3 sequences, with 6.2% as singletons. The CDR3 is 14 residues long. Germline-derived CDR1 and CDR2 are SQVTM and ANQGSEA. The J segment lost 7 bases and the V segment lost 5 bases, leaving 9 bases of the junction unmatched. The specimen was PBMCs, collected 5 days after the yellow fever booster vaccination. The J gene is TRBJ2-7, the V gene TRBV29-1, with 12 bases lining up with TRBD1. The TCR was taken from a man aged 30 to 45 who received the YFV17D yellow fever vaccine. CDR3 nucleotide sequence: TGCAGCGTTATTACCGGGACAGGGGGCTGGGAGCAGTACTTC. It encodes CSVITGTGGWEQYF.